This TCR beta chain was recovered during a study of blood T cell repertoires in COVID-19. The overall study: The origin of the acute and convalescent COVID-19 samples was the United States, Italy and Spain.

Sequenced by immunoSEQ multiplex PCR; TCRdb stores in-frame clones only, minus some. The top ten clones hold about a sixth of a sample with about 73,000 clones, more than 90% of them seen once. CDR1 and CDR2 (germline): SGHAT, FQDESV (reference sequence). The V and J ends lost 5 bases and 6 bases respectively, with 20 bases between them. The length of the CDR3 is 15 residues. This clone has only one observation. What was sequenced was peripheral blood. This chain connects TRBV11-1 to TRBJ2-7, with D perhaps matching TRBD2 (5 bases). The sequence was collected from an elderly woman with active or convalescent COVID-19. In nucleotides, the CDR3 is TGTGCCAGCAGCCACGGATCGCGAGGGTTAGGCGAGCAGTACTTC. It translates to CASSHGSRGLGEQYF.